The subject of this entry is one TCR beta chain. Antigen specificity is unknown. This specimen belongs to a study of shared clonotypes between healthy human individuals. Notes on the study in general: Tissue TCR repertoires likely differ from these blood-only repertoires. Estimated richness was generally greater in naive than memory subsets.

Donors were healthy HIV-negative adults without recent acute infections or vaccinations. Sorted-subset replicate PCR reactions contained 150 to 200 ng DNA, corresponding to tens of thousands of T cell genomes. Sequencing was performed with immunoSEQ multiplex PCR; in TCRdb, only in-frame clones are kept and a portion is missing. The sample lists about 520,000 clones, 95% to 97% seen once, with around 0.066% in the top ten. CDR3 length equals 14 residues. Trimming cost V 4 bases and J 7 bases; bases outside gene matches: 8. From germline, CDR1 is SEHNR and CDR2 FQNEAQ (reference sequence). Sequenced: naive CD4+ T cells sorted from blood. As to subset: CD45RA+ positively selected. This TCR was recovered from a woman aged 25-40 years in good health. The V and J genes are TRBV7-9 and TRBJ2-7, with TRBD1 matching 9 bases. The CDR3 DNA sequence: TGTGCCAGCAGCTACGGGGACAGGGTCGGAGAGCAGTACTTC. As protein: CASSYGDRVGEQYF.